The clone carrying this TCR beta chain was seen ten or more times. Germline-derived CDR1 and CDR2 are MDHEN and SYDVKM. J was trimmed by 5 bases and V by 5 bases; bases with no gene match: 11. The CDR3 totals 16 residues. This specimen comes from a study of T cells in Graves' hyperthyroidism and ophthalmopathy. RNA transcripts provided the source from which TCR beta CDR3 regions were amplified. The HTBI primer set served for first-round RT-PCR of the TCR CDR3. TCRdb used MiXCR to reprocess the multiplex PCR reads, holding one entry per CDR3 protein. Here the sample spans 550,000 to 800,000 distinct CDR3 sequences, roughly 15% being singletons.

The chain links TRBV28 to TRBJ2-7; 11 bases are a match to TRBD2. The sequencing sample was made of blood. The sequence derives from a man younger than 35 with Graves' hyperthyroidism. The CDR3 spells CASSLGTSGFPHEQYF. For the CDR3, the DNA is TGTGCCAGCAGTCTCGGGACTAGCGGCTTTCCCCACGAGCAGTACTTC.